This T cell receptor (beta chain) originates from a study of cytomegalovirus exposure and HLA in healthy donors. Study conclusions and caveats: In an earlier analysis, in about 530 donors, most V segments appeared productive either ~87% or ~30% of the time.

In the PCR, 60 Vbeta and 13 Jbeta primers were used. TCRdb's table, derived via immunoSEQ multiplex PCR, lists solely in-frame clones and lacks some. Among fewer than 150,000 clones listed, about 80% were seen once. Points on this clone: Antigen unknown.

V gave up 5 bases and J gave up 4 bases; unmatched junction bases: 6. This CDR3 spans 14 amino acids. CDR1 SEHNR and CDR2 FQNEAQ come from the germline V gene (reference sequence). The source of this sequence is a male donor in good health and CMV-seronegative. The sequencing sample was made of PBMCs. This chain joins TRBV7-9 and TRBJ1-1, with TRBD1 matching over 8 bases. Written as DNA, the CDR3 is TGTGCCAGCAGCGTAGGACAGGGACCCACTGAAGCTTTCTTT. Amino acids: CASSVGQGPTEAFF.